The clone carrying this TCR beta chain came up a few times. The data originate from a study of metastatic and nonmetastatic thyroid tumors. For the study at large: The authors compared repertoires across blood and tumor or nodule tissue from malignant and benign thyroid patients.

V was clipped by 5 bases and J by 2 bases, with 17 bases between them. This CDR3 spans 16 amino acids. Germline V gene data show CDR1 as MNHNS and CDR2 as SASEGT. Every patient was untreated before thyroid surgery. TCRdb ran MiXCR on the PCR reads. The sample lists about 46,000 clones; about 25% were seen once. J is TRBJ2-3 and V is TRBV6-1; possible D gene TRBD1, 6 bases. The clonotype originates from a male donor with papillary thyroid cancer or a benign thyroid nodule (not recorded which). Some clones in this sample may be carry-over from other donors' samples. Sequenced material: blood. DNA of the CDR3: TGTGCCAGCAGTCCCTTTGGACAGTCGTTCACAGATACGCAGTATTTT. It is translated as CASSPFGQSFTDTQYF.